These 5 T cell receptor beta chains share one sample of origin, sequenced in a study of cytomegalovirus exposure and HLA in healthy donors (dated by TCRdb to 2015 to 2018). The library was produced with the immunoSEQ multiplex PCR assay. For the multiplex PCR, a mixture combining 60 forward primers for TCR Vbeta segments and 13 reverse primers for TCR Jbeta segments was used. TCRdb holds this immuneACCESS table with in-frame rearrangements only. Some clones are missing; in checked studies, unresolved V genes explain under half, and the rest has no known cause. The sample records 160,000 or so clones, around 80% of which are singletons. The ten most abundant clones make up 5% to 7% of the sample. What was sequenced was PBMCs. These receptor sequences come from a man aged 50-60 years in good health and CMV-seropositive.

The rearrangement uses TRBV27 and TRBJ2-2; TRBD2 matches at 11 bases. V lost 2 bases to trimming and J lost 7 bases; unmatched junction nucleotides: 3. The germline V gene encodes CDR1 MNHEY and CDR2 SMNVEV (reference sequence). This CDR3 comprises 15 residues. In DNA form, the CDR3 reads TGTGCCAGCAGTTTACTAGCGGGAGGTTTCGGGGAGCTGTTTTTT. Translation: CASSLLAGGFGELFF.

V and J are TRBV11-2 and TRBJ2-7; TRBD1 matches at 7 bases. CDR1 and CDR2 from the germline V gene are SGHAT and FQNNGV. The CDR3 spans 14 residues. Losses at the gene ends were 2 bases for V and 2 bases for J; bases not matched to a gene: 3. The CDR3 region has the DNA TGTGCCAGCAGCTTACTGAGGGGGCCCTACGAGCAGTACGTC. It yields the protein CASSLLRGPYEQYV.

The sample holds many counts of this clone. The DNA of the CDR3 is TGTGCCAGCAAGAGGGGGACCTCACCCATGAACACTGAAGCTTTCTTT. Translation: CASKRGTSPMNTEAFF. V gene TRBV2 combines with J gene TRBJ1-1, with D possibly being TRBD1 (6 bases). V was cut by 7 bases and J by 0 bases, with 18 bases left in between. The CDR3 covers 16 residues. Germline-derived CDR1 and CDR2 are SNHLY and FYNNEI.

V usage is TRBV6-6 and J usage is TRBJ2-1; TRBD1 aligns across 11 bases. The CDR3 loop spans 13 amino acids. Germline lookup yields CDR1 MNHNY and CDR2 SVGAGI (reference sequence). The ends lost 6 bases at V and 6 bases at J; junction bases unmatched: 1. CDR3 region: CASRGTGGNEQFF. In DNA, the CDR3 is TGTGCCAGCAGGGGGACAGGGGGCAATGAGCAGTTCTTC.

The chain employs TRBV9 and TRBJ2-1, with 11 positions matching TRBD2. CDR3 size: 18 residues. Unmatched junction bases numbered 5, after V lost 0 bases and J lost 0 bases. Germline CDR1 and CDR2: SGDLS and YYNGEE. This CDR3 reads CASSVVAGGPGSYNEQFF. CDR3 nucleotides: TGTGCCAGCAGCGTAGTAGCGGGAGGGCCTGGCTCCTACAATGAGCAGTTCTTC.